This TCR beta chain was retrieved from a study of T cells in tuberculosis. The CDR3 totals 15 residues. Between the trimmed V and J ends, which lost 1 base and 3 bases, there was a span of 13 bases. The germline V gene has CDR1 GTSNPN and CDR2 SVGIG (reference sequence). The protocol was immunoSEQ multiplex PCR, while the TCRdb copy is restricted to in-frame clones and leaves out a portion. The table has about 34,000 clones, roughly 97% seen once. The genes are TRBV30 and TRBJ2-1; TRBD2 might be the D (5 bases). This clonotype was sampled from a donor between 10 and 35 years old with latent tuberculosis or without tuberculosis infection. The specimen sequenced was PBMCs. The CDR3 spells CAWSGGVRDYNEQFF. The DNA of the CDR3 is TGTGCCTGGAGTGGCGGAGTCCGGGACTACAATGAGCAGTTCTTC. Supplemented by reference TRBV30 and TRBJ2-1, the full variable domain reads SQTIHQWPATLVQPVGSPLSLECTVEGTSNPNLYWYRQAAGRGLQLLFYSVGIGQISSEVPQNLSASRPQDRQFILSSKKLLLSDSGFYLCAWSGGVRDYNEQFFGPGTRLTVL.